What follows are 5 T cell receptor beta chains derived from one specimen sequenced in a study of identifying expanded T cells in peripheral blood. Sequencing was performed with immunoSEQ multiplex PCR; in TCRdb, only in-frame clones are kept and a portion is missing. The top ten clones hold about 7.7% of a sample with approximately 120,000 clones, around 90% of them seen once. The material sequenced was blood. Receptor source: a person aged 18 to 75 in good health.

This sequence joins TRBV28 and TRBJ2-1; TRBD2 matches at 7 bases. The CDR3 loop spans 15 amino acids. J lost 2 bases, V lost 3 bases, and 4 bases had no gene match. Germline lookup yields CDR1 MDHEN and CDR2 SYDVKM. CDR3 DNA: TGTGCCAGCAGTTTTAGGACTAGGCCCTACAATGAGCAGTTCTTC. It translates to CASSFRTRPYNEQFF. The whole variable domain, filled in from reference TRBV28 and TRBJ2-1, reads DVKVTQSSRYLVKRTGEKVFLECVQDMDHENMFWYRQDPGLGLRLIYFSYDVKMKEKGDIPEGYSVSREKKERFSLILESASTNQTSMYLCASSFRTRPYNEQFFGPGTRLTVL.

The chain carries TRBV7-3 and TRBJ1-5; D is perhaps TRBD1 (5 bases). The CDR3 consists of 13 residues. V lost 5 bases and J lost 5, with 10 bases in between. From germline, CDR1 is SGHTA and CDR2 FQGTGA. CDR3 sequence reads: CASSQGADQPQHF. CDR3 bases: TGTGCCAGCAGCCAAGGGGCTGATCAGCCCCAGCATTTT.

V usage is TRBV7-2 and J usage is TRBJ2-1; 9 bases fit TRBD1. The CDR3 extends over 15 amino acids. J lost 2 bases, V lost 8 bases, and 7 bases had no gene match. CDR1 and CDR2 (germline): SGHTA, FQGNSA. The CDR3 region has the DNA TGTGCCAGCGGATCGACAGGGGGTCCCTACAATGAGCAGTTCTTC. Translated, it gives CASGSTGGPYNEQFF.

V gene TRBV5-5 combines with J gene TRBJ2-1, with D possibly TRBD1 on 6 matching bases. V lost 4 bases, J lost 8 bases, and 16 bases lay in between. CDR3 size: 14 residues. The germline CDR1 and CDR2 sequences are SGHKS and YYEKEE (reference sequence). The CDR3 region is CASSLTGLHHEQFF. In DNA, the CDR3 is TGTGCCAGCAGCCTGACAGGCCTTCACCATGAGCAGTTCTTC.

The CDR3 sequence: CASRELAGETQYF. The CDR3 DNA sequence: TGTGCCAGCAGGGAACTAGCCGGGGAGACCCAGTACTTC. This chain uses TRBV7-9 with TRBJ2-5; tentatively, D is TRBD2 (6 bases). Germline CDR1 is SEHNR and CDR2 is FQNEAQ (reference sequence). There are 13 residues in the CDR3. The V end was cut by 6 bases, the J end by 5 bases, with 13 bases between.